Listed here are 8 T cell receptor beta chains from one sample, sequenced in a study of molecular identifiers for immune sequencing clone quantification. A single record per CDR3 protein comes from TCRdb applying MiXCR to the PCR reads. Among more than 450,000 distinct CDR3 sequences listed, around 25% were seen once. Source material: naive CD8+ T cells from blood, with Jurkat cell RNA spiked in. Subset in this sample: FACS-sorted CD8+CD4-CCR7+CD45RA+ naive T cells. These receptors originate from a human donor in good health. Some libraries in this study had Jurkat cell RNA spiked in.

This clonotype was seen more than once but under ten times. The rearrangement uses TRBV6-5 and TRBJ1-4, with D possibly being TRBD1 (5 bases). This CDR3 has 16 residues. V gave up 4 bases and J gave up 7 bases, with 19 bases separating them. The V gene's germline CDR1 is MNHEY and CDR2 SVGAGI. The CDR3 bases are TGTGCCAGCAGTTCGGGCAGGGCATTTGTTGGTGAAAAACTGTTTTTT. This translates into CASSSGRAFVGEKLFF.

Many counts were recorded for this clonotype. V and J are TRBV29-1 and TRBJ2-3; no clear D gene. The V gene lost 1 base and the J gene lost 2 bases, with 7 bases spanning the gap. The V gene's germline CDR1 is SQVTM and CDR2 ANQGSEA. The CDR3 sequence is 13 residues long. CDR3 in DNA: TGCAGCGTTGAAGGGCAGATCACAGATACGCAGTATTTT. Amino acid sequence: CSVEGQITDTQYF.

As regards this clonotype: A clone one base away is much larger, so this may be a read error. The rearrangement links TRBV7-9 to TRBJ2-3; no reliable D call. Germline V gene lookup returns CDR1 SEHNR and CDR2 FQNEAQ (reference sequence). The CDR3 has 13 amino acids. The CDR3 coding sequence is TGTGCCGGCAGCTACCCTAGCACAGATACGCAGTATTTT. This sequence encodes CAGSYPSTDTQYF.

This chain uses TRBV28 with TRBJ2-7; the D is unclear. CDR3 length: 16 amino acids. Per the germline V gene, CDR1 is MDHEN and CDR2 is SYDVKM. Deletions cut 4 bases from V and 2 bases from J, with 18 bases between. The CDR3 DNA follows: TGTGCCAGCAGTTACCCCGCCACAGACAATACCTACGAGCAGTACTTC. It specifies CASSYPATDNTYEQYF.

The chain has TRBV9 and TRBJ2-7, with a tentative D call TRBD2 (6 bases). CDR1 is SGDLS and CDR2 is YYNGEE in the germline V gene. The CDR3 contains 14 residues. The V and J ends lost 2 bases and 1 base respectively, with 10 bases between them. CDR3 protein: CASSVWRDSYEQYF. The DNA for the CDR3 is TGTGCCAGCAGCGTCTGGAGGGATTCCTACGAGCAGTACTTC.

As for this clonotype: At one end, the junction sequence differs from germline, possibly due to a read error. The CDR3 DNA reads TGTGCCAGCAGCTTGGGCCCTGTTTTGGTGACCGGGGAGCCGTTTTTT. Translation gives CASSLGPVLVTGEPFF. The rearrangement links TRBV5-5 to TRBJ2-2, with a weak D call TRBD2 (5 bases). Germline CDR1 reads SGHKS; CDR2 reads YYEKEE (reference sequence). The CDR3 has 16 amino acids.

This clonotype showed up just a few times. J is TRBJ2-1 and V is TRBV4-1; D unresolved. The CDR3 is made up of 13 amino acids. Between the trimmed V and J ends, which lost 0 bases and 8 bases, there was a span of 8 bases. The germline V gene encodes CDR1 MGHRA and CDR2 YSYEKL. The chain's CDR3 is CASSQEGFDEQFF. The CDR3 DNA reads as TGCGCCAGCAGCCAAGAAGGGTTCGATGAGCAGTTCTTC.

This clonotype was counted a few times. The gene calls are TRBV20-1 and TRBJ2-7; D not resolved. Germline CDR1 reads DFQATT; CDR2 reads SNEGSKA (reference sequence). There are 15 residues in the CDR3. With 0 bases removed from V and 0 bases from J, the gap between germline ends came to 12 bases. CDR3 residues: CSARDPLQDSYEQYF. In nucleotides, the CDR3 is TGCAGTGCTAGAGACCCGCTCCAGGACTCCTACGAGCAGTACTTC.